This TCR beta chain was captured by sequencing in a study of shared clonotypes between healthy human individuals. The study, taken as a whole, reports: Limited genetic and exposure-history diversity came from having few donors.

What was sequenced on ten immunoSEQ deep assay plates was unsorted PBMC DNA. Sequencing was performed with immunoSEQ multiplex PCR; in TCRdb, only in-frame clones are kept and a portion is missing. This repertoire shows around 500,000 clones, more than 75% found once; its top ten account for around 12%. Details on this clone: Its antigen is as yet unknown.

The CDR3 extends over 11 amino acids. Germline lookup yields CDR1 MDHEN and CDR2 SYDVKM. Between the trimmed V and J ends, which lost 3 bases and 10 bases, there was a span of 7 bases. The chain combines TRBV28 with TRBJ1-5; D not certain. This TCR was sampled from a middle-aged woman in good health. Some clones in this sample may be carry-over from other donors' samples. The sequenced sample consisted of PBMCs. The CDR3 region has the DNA TGTGCCAGCAGTTTGTCCCTTCCCCAGCATTTT. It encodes CASSLSLPQHF.